A selection of T cell receptor beta chains follows, all from one sample in a study of blood T cell repertoires in COVID-19. Using immunoSEQ multiplex PCR, the repertoire was profiled, and TCRdb retains in-frame clones only, with some absent. The sample has around 260,000 clones, 87% seen once; the top ten hold about 2.5%. Sequences were obtained from peripheral blood. All receptors derive from a woman between 45 and 65 years old with acute or convalescent COVID-19. Both conserved end residues are part of each CDR3. The D gene is left open where the match is weak. A row's size may be missing; if present it is once, few, many or a size class.

V	size	J	D	DNA	CDR3
TRBV11-3	NA	TRBJ2-5	NA	TGTGCCAGCAGCATAGGCGTGAGGGCACAAGAGACCCAGTACTTC	CASSIGVRAQETQYF
TRBV7-9	NA	TRBJ1-2	TRBD1	TGTGCCAGCAGCCCGCCGGGACAGGGGCCCATTGGCTACACCTTC	CASSPPGQGPIGYTF
TRBV30	NA	TRBJ1-2	TRBD1	TGTGCCTGGAGTGTGGGGCAGGGGGCCTTAGATGGCTACACCTTC	CAWSVGQGALDGYTF
TRBV3-1/TRBV3-2	NA	TRBJ2-7	TRBD2	TGTGCCAGCAGCCAATTGGGGGGGAGGGAGTCCGAGCAGTACTTC	CASSQLGGRESEQYF
TRBV24-1	NA	TRBJ2-3	TRBD2	TGTGCCACCAGTGATTCAGGGACTAGCGGGAGCCAGAGTTCCACAGATACGCAGTATTTT	CATSDSGTSGSQSSTDTQYF
TRBV7-2	NA	TRBJ1-5	NA	TGTGCCAGCAGCTTAGCCCGCGGCTCTCAGCCCCAGCATTTT	CASSLARGSQPQHF
TRBV29-1	few	TRBJ2-6	NA	TGCAGCGCCGGACAGAGCTCTGGGGCCAACGTCCTGACTTTC	CSAGQSSGANVLTF
TRBV28	many	TRBJ1-2	TRBD1	TGTGCCAGCGGTACGACAGGGGGAGGTCTCGATGGCTACACCTTC	CASGTTGGGLDGYTF
TRBV9	NA	TRBJ2-1	TRBD2	TGTGCCAGCAGCGACAGACTAGCGGGAGGGGCCAATGAGCAGTTCTTC	CASSDRLAGGANEQFF
TRBV7-3	few	TRBJ1-6	NA	TGTGCCAGCAGCTACGGGACATTCGGGTCACCCCTCCACTTT	CASSYGTFGSPLHF
TRBV5-1	NA	TRBJ1-6	NA	TGCGCCAGCAGCTTGGGGACAGCTTATAATTCACCCCTCCACTTT	CASSLGTAYNSPLHF
TRBV28	NA	TRBJ1-5	NA	TGTGCCAGCAGTTTATCGTCGGGATTGGGGAGCTTGAATCAGCCCCAGCATTTT	CASSLSSGLGSLNQPQHF
TRBV27	NA	TRBJ1-2	TRBD1	TGTGCCAGCAGTCCAGGACAGGGAAACTATGGCTACACCTTC	CASSPGQGNYGYTF
TRBV5-1	NA	TRBJ1-4	TRBD1	TGCGCCAGCAGCTTTCAGGGGGCGGTTAATGAAAAACTGTTTTTT	CASSFQGAVNEKLFF
TRBV11-2	NA	TRBJ1-5	TRBD1	TGTGCCAGCAGCCCCGACAGGGATCAGCCCCAGCATTTT	CASSPDRDQPQHF
TRBV5-1	NA	TRBJ2-5	TRBD2	TGCGCCAGCAGCTTCGAAGGGGTAGCGGGGCAAGAGACCCAGTACTTC	CASSFEGVAGQETQYF
TRBV6-1	NA	TRBJ2-7	TRBD2	TGTGCCAGCAGTGAGAGACTAGCGGAGACCTACGAGCAGTACTTC	CASSERLAETYEQYF
TRBV7-2	NA	TRBJ2-1	TRBD1	TGTGCCAGCAGCTCCCGGACAGGGACTGAGCAGTTCTTC	CASSSRTGTEQFF
TRBV5-4	NA	TRBJ2-3	NA	TGTGCCAGCAGCTTGGTAGGGGGGGCGAGGAGTAGCACAGATACGCAGTATTTT	CASSLVGGARSSTDTQYF
TRBV6-5	NA	TRBJ1-3	NA	TGTGCCAGCAGTCTGGCAGGCCCTGGAAACACCATATATTTT	CASSLAGPGNTIYF
TRBV14	NA	TRBJ2-2	NA	TGTGCCAGCAGGCCCTTGGGACAAACAAACACCGGGGAGCTGTTTTTT	CASRPLGQTNTGELFF
TRBV29-1	NA	TRBJ1-1	NA	TGCAGCGCCTCTCGGGAAACTCCTGAAGCTTTCTTT	CSASRETPEAFF
TRBV3-1/TRBV3-2	NA	TRBJ1-6	TRBD1	TGTGCCAGCAGCCATACTGGGACAGGGGATAATTCACCCCTCCACTTT	CASSHTGTGDNSPLHF
TRBV18	NA	TRBJ2-5	NA	TGTGCCAGCTCACCTGGACAGCAAGAGACCCAGTACTTC	CASSPGQQETQYF
TRBV5-1	NA	TRBJ2-5	TRBD2	TGCGCCAGCAGCTTGTTCCTAGCGGGTGAAGAGACCCAGTACTTC	CASSLFLAGEETQYF
TRBV24-1	NA	TRBJ2-1	TRBD2	TGTGCCACCAGGGTTAGCGGGGGTAATGAGCAGTTCTTC	CATRVSGGNEQFF
TRBV2	once	TRBJ2-2	TRBD2	TGTGCCAACGGACTAGCGGGAGCCCCGGGCACCGGGGAGCTGTTTTTT	CANGLAGAPGTGELFF
TRBV2	NA	TRBJ2-3	TRBD1	TGTGCCAGCAGTGAATCGTCGGGACAGTACACAGATACGCAGTATTTT	CASSESSGQYTDTQYF
TRBV2	NA	TRBJ1-1	TRBD1	TGTGCCAGCAGCCCAACAGGGGGGTTCACTGAAGCTTTCTTT	CASSPTGGFTEAFF
TRBV19	NA	TRBJ2-2	TRBD2	TGTGCCAGTAGTGTTGGTAGCGGGAGATATAGCACCGGGGAGCTGTTTTTT	CASSVGSGRYSTGELFF
TRBV9	NA	TRBJ1-5	NA	TGTGCCAGCAGCGTAGCCCCAACGAGCGAGCCCCAGCATTTT	CASSVAPTSEPQHF
TRBV28	NA	TRBJ2-1	TRBD2	TGTGCCAGCAGTTCCCTAGCGGGTATCACTTACAATGAGCAGTTCTTC	CASSSLAGITYNEQFF
TRBV7-2	NA	TRBJ2-3	NA	TGTGCCAGCAGTCAAACTAGTTTCACGGATACGCAGTATTTT	CASSQTSFTDTQYF
TRBV11-3	few	TRBJ2-3	NA	TGTGCCAGCAGCTTGAGGGCGGGTACGCAGTATTTT	CASSLRAGTQYF
TRBV7-6	NA	TRBJ2-1	NA	TGTGCCAGCAGCCTTGGGACCCGGGCTAGCGCCCACAATGAGCAGTTCTTC	CASSLGTRASAHNEQFF
TRBV6-2/TRBV6-3	NA	TRBJ1-5	TRBD1	TGTGCCAGCAGTTACTCGAGGAGACAGGGTGGTAGCAATCAGCCCCAGCATTTT	CASSYSRRQGGSNQPQHF
TRBV27	NA	TRBJ1-2	TRBD1	TGTGCCAGCAGTTTATCGGGGACAGTATTTGGCTACACCTTC	CASSLSGTVFGYTF